This T cell receptor (beta chain) originates from a study of T cells in Graves' hyperthyroidism and ophthalmopathy. Study results and limitations: The model made its ophthalmopathy prediction, and onset followed a median roughly 6.5 months later. Also found in blood were most expanded thyroid clonotypes above 0.001.

This clonotype showed up many times. The antigen remains undetermined. The study excluded patients with uncontrolled infection, other autoimmune disease, pregnancy or lactation. Fresh peripheral blood, 10 ml, yielded the PBMCs. Per the germline V gene, CDR1 is MNHNS and CDR2 is SASEGT. Trimming stripped 4 bases from V and 3 bases from J, with 7 bases between. CDR3 length: 13 amino acids. The investigators amplified TCR beta CDR3 regions from RNA transcripts. First-round RT-PCR with HTBI primers amplified the TCR CDR3 region. One entry per CDR3 protein, called by TCRdb with MiXCR from the multiplex PCR reads. The repertoire holds about 300,000 distinct CDR3 sequences, with roughly 19% as singletons.

The TCR comes from a man aged 45-60 years with Graves' ophthalmopathy. The sequencing sample was made of blood. The chain couples TRBV6-1 to TRBJ1-5; tentatively, D is TRBD1 (5 bases). In nucleotides, the CDR3 is TGTGCCAGCAGTGGACAGCTCAATCAGCCCCAGCATTTT. This translates into CASSGQLNQPQHF.